These T cell receptor beta chains were read from a single sample in a study of shared clonotypes between healthy human individuals. Method: immunoSEQ multiplex PCR; TCRdb's copy keeps in-frame clones and lacks some. The sample includes 550,000 to 700,000 clones, 73% seen only once; the top ten take under 2%. The sequencing input was memory CD4+ T cells sorted from blood. The receptors stem from a woman aged 25 to 39 in good health. CDR3s include the opening cysteine and the closing phenylalanine or tryptophan. Each record gives: J gene, V gene, clone size, D gene, CDR3 DNA, CDR3 protein. The D gene is left open where the match is weak. Clone size appears in some rows only: once, few, many, or a class for an expanded clone.

TRBJ1-2,TRBV6-5,NA,TRBD1,TGTGCCAGCCTCGGACAGGGGGAATTTGTCTATGGCTACACCTTC,CASLGQGEFVYGYTF
TRBJ2-1,TRBV4-2,NA,TRBD1,TGTGCCAGCAGCCCCAACCCCGGGACAGGGAGCAATGAGCAGTTCTTC,CASSPNPGTGSNEQFF
TRBJ2-3,TRBV30,once,NA,TGTGCCTGGAGTGTGGGGGGAATCGATACGCAGTATTTT,CAWSVGGIDTQYF
TRBJ1-2,TRBV20-1,NA,NA,TGCAGGGCAGGGGTGGATGATGGCTACACCTTC,CRAGVDDGYTF
TRBJ2-2,TRBV5-1,NA,NA,TGCGCCAGCAGCTCAACGGAGAGGTTCGGGGAGCTGTTTTTT,CASSSTERFGELFF
TRBJ2-4,TRBV7-3,few,TRBD2,TGTGCCAGCAGCTCCTCCGGGACTAGCGAAAACATTCAGTACTTC,CASSSSGTSENIQYF
TRBJ1-3,TRBV4-2,NA,NA,TGTGCCAGCAGCCAAGATTCAGGGTCCAGGATTACGAATATTATATATTTT,CASSQDSGSRITNIIYF
TRBJ2-2,TRBV18,NA,TRBD1,TGTGCCAGCTCAGAGACAGGGGGCTCCGGGGAGCTGTTTTTT,CASSETGGSGELFF
TRBJ1-5,TRBV4-1,few,NA,TGCGCCAGCAGCCCAAGGGTGTCCGATGATTATAGCAATCAGCCCCAGCATTTT,CASSPRVSDDYSNQPQHF
TRBJ1-5,TRBV28,NA,NA,TGTGCCGCCACAGAGAGCAATCAGCCCCAGCATTTT,CAATESNQPQHF
TRBJ2-5,TRBV2,NA,TRBD2,TGTGCCAGCAGTGGAGCAGCGGGAGGGAACCAAGAGACCCAGTACTTC,CASSGAAGGNQETQYF
TRBJ1-1,TRBV4-1,NA,NA,TGCGCCAGCAGCCACGGGGTTACACTGAAGGCTTTCTTT,CASSHGVTLKAFF
TRBJ1-6,TRBV9,NA,NA,TGTGCCAGCAGCGTAAGGGAGGGTTCACCCCTCCACTTT,CASSVREGSPLHF
TRBJ2-7,TRBV20-1,few,NA,TGCAGTGCTCAGCGAGAAGGAGAGTACTTC,CSAQREGEYF
TRBJ2-7,TRBV27,NA,NA,TGTGCCAGCAGTTTTACGGGGTCTTCTTACGAGCAGTACTTC,CASSFTGSSYEQYF
TRBJ2-1,TRBV30,NA,NA,TGTGCCTGGACCAAGGGGGGGCTTTACAATGAGCAGTTCTTC,CAWTKGGLYNEQFF
TRBJ2-1,TRBV2,NA,NA,TGTGCCAGCGGGGGGAGCGGTAATGAGCAGTTCTTC,CASGGSGNEQFF
TRBJ1-5,TRBV7-6,few,NA,TGTGCCAGCAGCTTTACTCAGAATCAGCCCCAGCATTTT,CASSFTQNQPQHF
TRBJ2-2,TRBV7-9,NA,NA,TGTGCCAGCAGCCCCTACCGGGGAGTCACCGGGGAGCTGTTTTTT,CASSPYRGVTGELFF
TRBJ2-3,TRBV10-3,NA,TRBD2,TGTGCCATCAGTTCCCGTGGGAGGGGTGGAGCAGATACGCAGTATTTT,CAISSRGRGGADTQYF
TRBJ2-1,TRBV27,few,NA,TGTGCCAGCAGTTTAGTTGGTGGAGAGAGCTCCTACAATGAGCAGTTCTTC,CASSLVGGESSYNEQFF
TRBJ2-1,TRBV28,NA,TRBD2,TGTGCCAGCAGTATACCGGGACTAGCGGGGGTGAGCTCCTACAATGAGCAGTTCTTC,CASSIPGLAGVSSYNEQFF
TRBJ2-5,TRBV5-4,NA,NA,TGTGCCAGCAGCTTGGGGCAGGGGCCCGGGGAGACCCAGTACTTC,CASSLGQGPGETQYF
TRBJ2-7,TRBV30,NA,TRBD2,TGTGCCTGGAGCACGGTCGGGGGGGTCCACGAGCAGTACTTC,CAWSTVGGVHEQYF
TRBJ2-5,TRBV11-1,NA,NA,TGTGCCAGTCACCGAGGGGGGTCCACTTTAGAGACCCAGTACTTC,CASHRGGSTLETQYF
TRBJ2-7,TRBV5-1,few,NA,TGCGCCAGCAGACCACAGGGAAGCGAGCAGTACTTC,CASRPQGSEQYF
TRBJ2-2,TRBV7-9,NA,NA,TGTGCCAGCAGCAAGTGGGGACAGAACACCGGGGAGCTGTTTTTT,CASSKWGQNTGELFF
TRBJ2-5,TRBV28,NA,TRBD2,TGTGCCAGCAGTCCCCGACTAGCGGGAGTAGAGACCCAGTACTTC,CASSPRLAGVETQYF
TRBJ2-7,TRBV15,NA,TRBD2,TGTGCCACCAGCAGTGGCGGGGGCGAGCAGTACTTC,CATSSGGGEQYF
TRBJ2-2,TRBV10-3,NA,TRBD2,TGTGCCATCAAGGGGCGGGAGGACACCGGGGAGCTGTTTTTT,CAIKGREDTGELFF
TRBJ2-2,TRBV4-2,NA,TRBD2,TGTGCCAGCAGTCTTAGGACTAGCGGGAGTCTTAACACCGGGGAGCTGTTTTTT,CASSLRTSGSLNTGELFF
TRBJ1-1,TRBV19,NA,NA,TGTGCCAGTAGTATGCTAACAGGGACAATGAACACTGAAGCTTTCTTT,CASSMLTGTMNTEAFF
TRBJ2-7,TRBV10-3,once,TRBD1,TGTGCCATCAGGGGACAGTTATTCTACGAGCAGTACTTC,CAIRGQLFYEQYF
TRBJ2-5,TRBV10-2,once,NA,TGCGCCAGCAGTGAGTTGGAGACCCAGTACTTC,CASSELETQYF
TRBJ2-7,TRBV6-1,once,TRBD1,TGTGCCAGCAGTGAACAGGGGGAGAGCTACGAGCAGTACTTC,CASSEQGESYEQYF
TRBJ2-2,TRBV19,NA,NA,TGTGCCAGTACCCCGGGCCCGAGGGGCGGGGAGCTGTTTTTT,CASTPGPRGGELFF
TRBJ1-2,TRBV5-1,NA,NA,TGCGCCAGCAGCCGGACAGATCACTATGGCTACACCTTC,CASSRTDHYGYTF
TRBJ2-7,TRBV11-1,NA,TRBD2,TGTGCCAGCAGCCGTTCATGGACTAGCGGGAGTAGCCCCTACGAGCAGTACTTC,CASSRSWTSGSSPYEQYF
TRBJ1-3,TRBV19,NA,NA,TGTGCCAGTACCAGACCTTCCTCTGGAAACACCATATATTTT,CASTRPSSGNTIYF
TRBJ2-4,TRBV14,once,NA,TGTGCCAGCAGCCAGGTCAGGGGTGCCAAAAACATTCAGTACTTC,CASSQVRGAKNIQYF
TRBJ2-7,TRBV19,NA,NA,TGTGCCAGTAGTATGGGGAGCTCCTACGAGCAGTACTTC,CASSMGSSYEQYF